The 12 T cell receptor beta chains below all came from one sample that was sequenced in a study of blood T cell repertoires in COVID-19. The repertoire was sequenced with immunoSEQ multiplex PCR; TCRdb's copy has only in-frame clones and lacks some. The table lists about 320,000 clones, about 89% of them singletons. Sequenced: PBMCs or T cells enriched from blood (not recorded which). Receptors were obtained from a man aged 55-75 years who had recovered from COVID-19.

The V call is TRBV19, the J call TRBJ2-7; maybe TRBD1 (6 bases). There are 14 residues in the CDR3. The germline V and J ends were trimmed by 4 bases and 5 bases, with 15 bases remaining between them. Germline V CDR1 and CDR2: LNHDA, SQIVND (reference sequence). The CDR3 loop is CASSRTVAGHEQYF. CDR3 nucleotide sequence: TGTGCCAGTAGTAGGACAGTGGCGGGCCACGAGCAGTACTTC. Combining the CDR3 with reference TRBV19 and TRBJ2-7 gives the whole variable domain DGGITQSPKYLFRKEGQNVTLSCEQNLNHDAMYWYRQDPGQGLRLIYYSQIVNDFQKGDIAEGYSVSREKKESFPLTVTSAQKNPTAFYLCASSRTVAGHEQYFGPGTRLTVT.

CDR3 in amino acids: CASSYTLSTSGEQYEQYF. The DNA for the CDR3 is TGTGCCAGCAGTTACACACTCTCGACTAGCGGAGAACAATACGAGCAGTACTTC. The rearrangement uses TRBV6-2 or TRBV6-3 and TRBJ2-7; the match to TRBD2 covers 9 bases. Trimming at V came to 2 bases and at J to 4 bases, leaving 15 bases not matched to a gene. The germline V gene has CDR1 MNHEY and CDR2 SVGEGT. This CDR3 is built from 18 residues.

V gene TRBV19 combines with J gene TRBJ2-2; 7 positions agree with TRBD2. The V gene's germline CDR1 is LNHDA and CDR2 SQIVND (reference sequence). The V and J ends lost 7 bases and 0 bases, in that order; junction bases with no gene match: 8. This CDR3 is 16 amino acids long. The CDR3 sequence: CASKRSGGPNTGELFF. The CDR3 nucleotides read TGTGCCAGTAAGAGGTCGGGGGGACCGAACACCGGGGAGCTGTTTTTT. The full variable domain, with the rest looked up from reference TRBV19 and TRBJ2-2, is DGGITQSPKYLFRKEGQNVTLSCEQNLNHDAMYWYRQDPGQGLRLIYYSQIVNDFQKGDIAEGYSVSREKKESFPLTVTSAQKNPTAFYLCASKRSGGPNTGELFFGEGSRLTVL.

The chain uses TRBV19 and TRBJ1-1, with TRBD1 as a possible D gene (5 bases). Germline CDR1 LNHDA, CDR2 SQIVND (reference sequence). V dropped 8 bases and J dropped 5 bases, with 15 bases sitting between them. The CDR3 covers 13 residues. The CDR3: CASSAGLGTEAFF. The CDR3 DNA reads as TGTGCCAGTTCTGCGGGACTGGGAACTGAAGCTTTCTTT.

V usage is TRBV5-5 and J usage is TRBJ1-2; D ambiguous. The V and J ends lost 5 bases and 6 bases respectively, with 14 bases between them. The CDR3 is 13 amino acids. CDR1 and CDR2 from the germline V gene are SGHKS and YYEKEE (reference sequence). The CDR3 spells CASSSDKPNGYTF. The CDR3 DNA sequence: TGTGCCAGCAGTTCCGACAAGCCGAATGGCTACACCTTC.

The V call is TRBV5-1, the J call TRBJ1-1; D perhaps matches TRBD1 (6 bases). V lost 0 bases and J 0 bases, leaving 12 bases between the germline ends. Germline CDR1 and CDR2: SGHRS and YFSETQ. CDR3 size: 16 residues. This CDR3 is CASSLEAGALNTEAFF. CDR3 in DNA: TGCGCCAGCAGCTTGGAGGCAGGGGCTTTGAACACTGAAGCTTTCTTT.

The chain is built from TRBV5-1 and TRBJ2-1; D gene unclear. The CDR3 sequence is 12 residues long. With 5 bases removed from V and 7 bases from J, the gap between germline ends came to 10 bases. The germline V gene has CDR1 SGHRS and CDR2 YFSETQ. The CDR3 sequence: CASRLEWNEQFF. The DNA of the CDR3 is TGCGCCAGCAGGTTAGAGTGGAATGAGCAGTTCTTC.

The chain uses TRBV7-2 and TRBJ2-1, with 11 bases aligning to TRBD2. Germline CDR1 SGHTA, CDR2 FQGNSA. The CDR3 has 16 residues. V trimming: 5 bases; J trimming: 10 bases; junction bases outside the gene matches: 13. The CDR3 sequence is CASSVAQTSGRREQFF. In DNA, the CDR3 is TGTGCCAGCAGCGTTGCCCAAACTAGCGGGAGACGAGAGCAGTTCTTC. The full variable domain, its missing parts supplied by reference TRBV7-2 and TRBJ2-1, is GAGVSQSPSNKVTEKGKDVELRCDPISGHTALYWYRQSLGQGLEFLIYFQGNSAPDKSGLPSDRFSAERTGGSVSTLTIQRTQQEDSAVYLCASSVAQTSGRREQFFGPGTRLTVL.

The chain carries TRBV4-1 and TRBJ2-3, with TRBD2 matching over 11 bases. CDR1 is MGHRA, CDR2 YSYEKL, per germline. This CDR3 has 17 amino acids. J lost 4 bases, V lost 4 bases, and 10 bases had no gene match. CDR3 in amino acids: CASSLQGSGRASDTQYF. CDR3 nucleotides: TGCGCCAGCAGCCTCCAAGGTAGCGGGAGGGCGTCAGATACGCAGTATTTT.

The sample holds a few counts of this clone. V is TRBV7-9 and J is TRBJ2-7; TRBD1 matches 7 bases. Germline CDR1 and CDR2: SEHNR and FQNEAQ (reference sequence). Trimming took 6 bases from V and 2 from J; bases not matched to a gene: 7. The CDR3 sequence is 14 residues long. In DNA form, the CDR3 reads TGTGCCAGCAGTACGACAGGGATGGCCTACGAGCAGTACTTC. Amino acids: CASSTTGMAYEQYF.

The rearrangement links TRBV19 to TRBJ1-3; D gene ambiguous. This CDR3 region has 15 residues. The V and J ends lost 1 base and 0 bases respectively, with 7 bases between them. CDR1 is LNHDA, CDR2 SQIVND, per germline (reference sequence). The DNA of the CDR3 is TGTGCCAGTAGTATAGGTACAAACTCTGGAAACACCATATATTTT. Protein product: CASSIGTNSGNTIYF.

The CDR3 here is CASSLGGSGYNEQFF. CDR3 coding DNA: TGTGCCAGCAGCTTAGGGGGTAGCGGATACAATGAGCAGTTCTTC. This chain joins TRBV7-3 and TRBJ2-1; perhaps TRBD2 as D (6 bases). The CDR3 runs 15 residues. CDR1 and CDR2 (germline): SGHTA, FQGTGA. The germline V and J ends were trimmed by 2 bases and 4 bases, with 12 bases remaining between them. The whole variable domain, filled in from reference TRBV7-3 and TRBJ2-1, reads GAGVSQTPSNKVTEKGKYVELRCDPISGHTALYWYRQSLGQGPEFLIYFQGTGAADDSGLPNDRFFAVRPEGSVSTLKIQRTERGDSAVYLCASSLGGSGYNEQFFGPGTRLTVL.